A single sample is the source of the 11 T cell receptor beta chains below, sequenced in a study of T cells in Graves' hyperthyroidism and ophthalmopathy. RNA transcripts yielded amplified TCR beta CDR3 regions. In the first-round RT-PCR of the TCR CDR3, the HTBI primer set was used. One entry per CDR3 protein results from TCRdb running MiXCR on the multiplex PCR reads. The sample yields about 840,000 distinct CDR3 sequences, 35% to 45% seen once. Sequenced input: blood. Receptors were obtained from a man between 18 and 35 years old with Graves' hyperthyroidism.

The chain employs TRBV12-3 or TRBV12-4 and TRBJ1-5, with D tentatively TRBD1 (5 bases). The CDR3 spans 15 residues. Trimming shortened V by 4 bases and J by 3 bases, and 13 bases separated the two germline ends. CDR3 DNA: TGTGCCAGCAGTTCGCCGGGCAGGGCCAATCAGCCCCAGCATTTT. Translating it yields CASSSPGRANQPQHF.

This clonotype was detected ten times or more. CDR3 DNA sequence: TGCGCCAGCAGCGAGGGACAGCCCAATCAGCCCCAGCATTTT. Its protein is CASSEGQPNQPQHF. The chain joins TRBV5-1 to TRBJ1-5; TRBD1 matches at 7 bases. The CDR3 totals 14 residues. CDR1 is SGHRS, CDR2 YFSETQ, per germline. V was pared by 4 bases and J by 3 bases, with 4 bases of the junction left unmatched.

The rearrangement joins TRBV7-6 to TRBJ1-6, with a possible D match to TRBD1 (5 bases). Germline V gene data show CDR1 as SGHVS and CDR2 as FNYEAQ. The CDR3 contains 16 residues. V was cut by 4 bases and J by 0 bases, with 10 bases left in between. CDR3 DNA: TGTGCCAGCAGCTCGGACACGAGCTCCTATAATTCACCCCTCCACTTT. Encoded protein: CASSSDTSSYNSPLHF.

This clonotype was seen more than once but under ten times. V and J are TRBV6-1 and TRBJ1-1; D not certain. The V gene's germline CDR1 is MNHNS and CDR2 SASEGT. Trimming stripped 6 bases from V and 6 bases from J, with 14 bases between. The length of the CDR3 is 13 residues. Written as DNA, the CDR3 is TGTGCCAGCAGAAAGATCGGACGACCTGAAGCTTTCTTT. The encoded protein is CASRKIGRPEAFF.

At least ten counts were recorded for this clonotype. The chain is built from TRBV5-1 and TRBJ2-7, with D uncertain. Germline CDR1 SGHRS, CDR2 YFSETQ. V shed 4 bases and J shed 7 bases, with 15 bases lying between them. The length of the CDR3 is 13 residues. The DNA of the CDR3 is TGCGCCAGCAGCCTGCCGAGGTCCGGGGAGCAGTACTTC. It is translated as CASSLPRSGEQYF.

This clonotype occurred a few times. This chain uses TRBV29-1 with TRBJ1-2; TRBD1 aligns across 11 bases. Germline values: CDR1 SQVTM, CDR2 ANQGSEA. With 4 bases clipped from V and 6 bases from J, the junction kept 4 bases outside the gene matches. There are 13 residues in the CDR3. CDR3 sequence: CSVAGTGGDGYTF. The DNA of the CDR3 is TGCAGCGTTGCCGGGACAGGGGGTGATGGCTACACCTTC.

Many counts were recorded for this clonotype. The rearrangement uses TRBV7-9 and TRBJ1-4, with a tentative D call TRBD1 (5 bases). The germline V gene has CDR1 SEHNR and CDR2 FQNEAQ (reference sequence). Trimming cost V 2 bases and J 8 bases, with 15 bases left between them. The CDR3 has 15 residues. CDR3 protein: CASSLNSGSEEKLFF. For the CDR3, the DNA is TGTGCCAGCAGCTTAAACTCAGGGTCCGAGGAAAAACTGTTTTTT.

This clonotype appeared a few times. The genes are TRBV6-1 and TRBJ2-2, with D maybe TRBD2 (6 bases). Germline V gene sequence: CDR1 MNHNS, CDR2 SASEGT. This CDR3 spans 13 amino acids. V was shortened by 8 bases and J by 6 bases, with 13 bases between the two germline ends. The CDR3 loop reads CASLLPGAGELFF. DNA of the CDR3: TGTGCCAGCCTTCTACCGGGAGCCGGGGAGCTGTTTTTT.

V usage is TRBV2 and J usage is TRBJ2-7; D is perhaps TRBD2 (5 bases). Germline CDR1 is SNHLY and CDR2 is FYNNEI. Trimming took 5 bases from V and 5 from J, leaving 16 bases between them. This CDR3 comprises 14 residues. The CDR3 spells CASSLGLRVHEQYF. The CDR3 DNA follows: TGTGCCAGCAGTTTAGGTTTGCGGGTCCACGAGCAGTACTTC. The full variable domain, rest sourced from reference TRBV2 and TRBJ2-7, is EPEVTQTPSHQVTQMGQEVILRCVPISNHLYFYWYRQILGQKVEFLVSFYNNEISEKSEIFDDQFSVERPDGSNFTLKIRSTKLEDSAMYFCASSLGLRVHEQYFGPGTRLTVT.

The table lists this clonotype with a count of one. This sequence joins TRBV6-1 and TRBJ1-2, with D possibly matching TRBD1 (6 bases). The CDR3 length is 14 residues. Trimming removed 3 bases at V and 2 bases at J, with 10 bases between. The germline CDR1 and CDR2 sequences are MNHNS and SASEGT. The CDR3 is CASSEAGANYGYTF. CDR3 coding DNA: TGTGCCAGCAGTGAGGCAGGGGCCAACTATGGCTACACCTTC.

This clonotype was found many times. The rearrangement uses TRBV5-1 and TRBJ1-4; D call uncertain. Trimming removed 3 bases at V and 4 bases at J, with 13 bases between. Germline V lookup: CDR1 SGHRS, CDR2 YFSETQ. The CDR3 loop spans 15 amino acids. The CDR3 loop is CASSSGLNRNEKLFF. As DNA, the CDR3 is TGCGCCAGCAGCTCCGGACTGAACCGTAATGAAAAACTGTTTTTT.